Below, one T cell receptor beta chain is given with its context. What this receptor recognizes is not known. One base away there is no much larger clone; base qualities are not given. Trimming removed 0 bases from V and 1 base from J; the gene matches leave 2 bases unexplained. The CDR3 contains 15 residues, cysteine and phenylalanine counted. The kept DNA is CDR3 alone, 45 bases in frame from the first base. CDR1 and CDR2 were assigned from the germline V gene as SGDLS and YYNGEE. Whole blood was collected in K2EDTA tubes by collaborating institutions according to the institutions' own protocols. Collaborator samples were shipped for TCRbeta analysis as frozen whole blood, isolated PBMCs, or DNA extracted from either sample type. The record originates from a study of blood T cell repertoires in COVID-19 (dated by TCRdb to 2020 to 2022). Regarding the study in general: Samples from collaborators originated in the United States, Italy and Spain and spanned both the acute and convalescent phases of COVID-19. The material from the prospective study consisted of cDNA or gDNA derived from T cells, B-cell-depleted T cells, or PBMCs. The dataset comprised deeply sampled blood TCRbeta repertoires from subjects exposed to, actively infected with, or recovered from COVID-19. The repertoires were released in a freely available public database meant as a resource for research on the immune response to SARS-CoV-2. The samples were drawn from two sources: the first 160 participants of the ongoing ImmuneRACE study, and over 1,000 subjects contributed by 6 global collaborators. A de-identified subject ID, COVID-19 status, age in years and sex were almost always included in the sample metadata. Where HLA class I and class II types were available, the types were taken from metadata supplied by the sample provider, not from assay-based typing.

The immunoSEQ Assay, a bias-controlled multiplex PCR, was used to amplify TCRbeta CDR3 regions from genomic DNA. Per the source publication's procedure: The number of nucleated cells in each sample was estimated by amplification of reference gene primers within the assay. To quantify the absolute abundance of each unique TCRbeta CDR3 rearrangement, sequence reads were collapsed and filtered. For each sample, productive Simpson clonality was calculated by taking the square root of Simpson's diversity index across productive rearrangements. Drawn from immuneACCESS, this table holds only the in-frame rearrangements with V and J called that TCRdb kept. Clones are partly lost; checked studies trace under half to an unresolved V gene and leave the rest unexplained. The D gene and trimming were derived from the DNA, and the V and J assignments and clone size from that table. The sample table holds about 78,000 clones, of which more than 70% were seen once. The ten top clones hold 2.5% to 3% of the sample.

What the authors observed across the whole study: How much clinical and demographic metadata was included differed by source and by participant, and the metadata was provided uncurated.

This receptor was identified in a man in his sixties or seventies with active or convalescent COVID-19. The chain was built from TRBV9 and TRBJ2-3; 7 nucleotides in the junction match TRBD2. Sequencing was done on a sample of peripheral blood. The sequence in DNA is TGTGCCAGCAGCGTAGCCGCGGGGGGCACAGATACGCAGTATTTT. Translated, it gives CASSVAAGGTDTQYF.